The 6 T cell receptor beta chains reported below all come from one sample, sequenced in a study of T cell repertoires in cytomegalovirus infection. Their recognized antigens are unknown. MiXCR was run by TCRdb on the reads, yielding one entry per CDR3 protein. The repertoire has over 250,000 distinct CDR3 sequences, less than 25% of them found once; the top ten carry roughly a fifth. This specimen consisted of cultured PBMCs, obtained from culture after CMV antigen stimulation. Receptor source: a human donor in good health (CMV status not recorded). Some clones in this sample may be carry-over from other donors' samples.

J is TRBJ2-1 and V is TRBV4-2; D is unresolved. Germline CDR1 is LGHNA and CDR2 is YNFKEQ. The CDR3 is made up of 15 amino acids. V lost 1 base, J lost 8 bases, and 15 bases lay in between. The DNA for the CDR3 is TGTGCCAGCAGCCAAGGCTCAGATCCATTCGATGAGCAGTTCTTC. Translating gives CASSQGSDPFDEQFF.

The CDR3 sequence: CASSPRGRGRDEAFF. In nucleotides, the CDR3 is TGTGCCAGCAGCCCCCGCGGCAGGGGGCGAGATGAAGCTTTCTTT. The chain uses TRBV28 and TRBJ1-1; 8 bases are a match to TRBD1. Germline V gene lookup returns CDR1 MDHEN and CDR2 SYDVKM. The CDR3 extends over 15 amino acids. Losses at the gene ends were 6 bases for V and 7 bases for J; bases not matched to a gene: 13.

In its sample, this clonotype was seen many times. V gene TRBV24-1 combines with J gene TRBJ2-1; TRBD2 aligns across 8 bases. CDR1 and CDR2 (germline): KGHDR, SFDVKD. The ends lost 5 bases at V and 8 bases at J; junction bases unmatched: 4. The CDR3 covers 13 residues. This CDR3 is CATSAGGKDEQFF. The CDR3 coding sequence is TGTGCCACCAGTGCGGGAGGGAAGGATGAGCAGTTCTTC.

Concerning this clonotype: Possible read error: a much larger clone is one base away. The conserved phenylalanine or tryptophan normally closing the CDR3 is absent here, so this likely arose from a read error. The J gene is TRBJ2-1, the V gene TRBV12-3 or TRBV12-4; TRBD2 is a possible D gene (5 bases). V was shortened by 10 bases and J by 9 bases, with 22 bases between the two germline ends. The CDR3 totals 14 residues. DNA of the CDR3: TGTGCCACCGGCGGGTCTTCCCGCGCCACTGAGCAGTTCTTA. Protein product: CATGGSSRATEQFL.

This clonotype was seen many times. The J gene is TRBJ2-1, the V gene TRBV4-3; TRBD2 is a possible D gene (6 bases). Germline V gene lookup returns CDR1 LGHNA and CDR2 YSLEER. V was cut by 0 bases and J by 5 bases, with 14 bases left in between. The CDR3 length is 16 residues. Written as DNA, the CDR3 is TGCGCCAGCAGCCAAGAAATAGCGGACGCCCACAATGAGCAGTTCTTC. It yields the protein CASSQEIADAHNEQFF.

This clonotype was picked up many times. CDR3 region: CASSPLAHYSYEQYF. The CDR3 DNA is TGTGCCAGCAGCCCTCTAGCGCACTATTCCTACGAGCAGTACTTC. The gene calls are TRBV7-2 and TRBJ2-7; D may be TRBD2 (6 bases). Germline lookup yields CDR1 SGHTA and CDR2 FQGNSA. Deletions cut 5 bases from V and 1 base from J, with 15 bases between. The CDR3 spans 15 residues.